This passage covers 3 T cell receptor beta chains from one sample sequenced in a study of vaccination and CD4 T cells after COVID-19. Treatment denoted: roughly ten-day PBMC culture with coronavirus spike peptide pools or control peptides (ViraFEST assay). The Oncomine TCR Beta short-read assay was applied to DNA of cultured CD4+ T cells. MiXCR, applied by TCRdb to the PCR reads, yields one record per CDR3 protein. The sample includes 20,000 to 30,000 distinct CDR3 sequences, approximately 56% of them seen just once. The antigens of these receptors remain unknown. The sequenced sample was CD4+ T cells from blood, cultured in vitro. Source of these receptors: a human donor who had recovered from COVID-19.

The CDR3 DNA reads TGTGCCAGCAGTTACCGGAGGGAAGGCGGCTACACCTTC. The encoded protein is CASSYRREGGYTF. The V and J genes are TRBV6-2 or TRBV6-3 and TRBJ1-2; D not resolved. V lost 2 bases and J lost 8, with 12 bases in between. The germline CDR1 and CDR2 sequences are MNHEY and SVGEGT. CDR3 length equals 13 residues.

A single count supports this clonotype. V is TRBV6-1 and J is TRBJ2-3, with D hard to call. Germline V gene sequence: CDR1 MNHNS, CDR2 SASEGT. CDR3 length equals 12 residues. V lost 4 bases, J lost 6 bases, and 8 bases lay in between. CDR3 coding DNA: TGTGCCAGCAGTGCCACATGGGATACGCAGTATTTT. Amino acid sequence: CASSATWDTQYF.

The chain employs TRBV6-1 and TRBJ2-3; 9 positions match TRBD1. V was pared by 5 bases and J by 1 base, with 4 bases of the junction left unmatched. The CDR3 totals 15 residues. Germline-derived CDR1 and CDR2 are MNHNS and SASEGT. The CDR3 DNA is TGTGCCAGCAGTCTCCGGGACAGGGGCACAGATACGCAGTATTTT. Amino acid sequence: CASSLRDRGTDTQYF.